This T cell receptor beta chain was sequenced during a study of cytomegalovirus exposure and HLA in healthy donors. Study-level points and caveats: Association with HLA alleles at 0.05 false discovery rate was found for around 17,000 TCR beta sequences in a later analysis. Specificity for CMV antigens was confirmed in vitro for a few of the CMV-associated chains. Earlier analysis looked at TCR beta V segments, and most were productive about 87% or about 30% of the time.

Researchers ran the PCR with 60 Vbeta and 13 Jbeta primers. The method was immunoSEQ multiplex PCR; TCRdb's version includes in-frame clones alone and lacks a portion of them. The data show 150,000 or so clones, 65% to 80% seen once. This clone was recorded once. Its cognate antigen is unknown. V was trimmed by 2 bases and J by 6 bases, leaving 5 bases between them. CDR1 and CDR2 (germline): SGHTA, FQGNSA. The CDR3 has 12 amino acids. This receptor was identified in a young man in good health and CMV-seronegative. What was sequenced was PBMCs. The chain links TRBV7-2 to TRBJ2-1, with D unresolved. CDR3 amino acids: CASSLYSNEQFF. The CDR3 coding sequence is TGTGCCAGCAGCTTATATAGCAATGAGCAGTTCTTC.